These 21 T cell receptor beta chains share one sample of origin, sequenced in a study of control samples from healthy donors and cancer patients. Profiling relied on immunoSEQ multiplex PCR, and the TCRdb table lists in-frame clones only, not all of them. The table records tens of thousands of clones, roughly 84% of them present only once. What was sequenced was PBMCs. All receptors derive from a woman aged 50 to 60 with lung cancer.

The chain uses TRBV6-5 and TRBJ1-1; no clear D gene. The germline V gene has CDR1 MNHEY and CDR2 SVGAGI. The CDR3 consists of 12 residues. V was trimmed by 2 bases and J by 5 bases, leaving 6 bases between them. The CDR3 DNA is TGTGCCAGCAGTTACGCCGCGACTGAAGCTTTCTTT. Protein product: CASSYAATEAFF.

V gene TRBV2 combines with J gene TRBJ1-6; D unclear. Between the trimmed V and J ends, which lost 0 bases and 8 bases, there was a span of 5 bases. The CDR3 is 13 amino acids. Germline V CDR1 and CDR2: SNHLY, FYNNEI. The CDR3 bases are TGTGCCAGCAGTGAAGCGATAGATTCACCCCTCCACTTT. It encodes CASSEAIDSPLHF.

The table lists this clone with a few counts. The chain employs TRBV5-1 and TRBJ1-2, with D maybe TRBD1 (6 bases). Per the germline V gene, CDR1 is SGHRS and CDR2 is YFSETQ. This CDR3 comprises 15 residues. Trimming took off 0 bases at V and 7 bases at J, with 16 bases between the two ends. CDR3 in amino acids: CASSLAFGEGGGYTF. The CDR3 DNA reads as TGCGCCAGCAGCTTGGCCTTCGGTGAGGGGGGTGGCTACACCTTC.

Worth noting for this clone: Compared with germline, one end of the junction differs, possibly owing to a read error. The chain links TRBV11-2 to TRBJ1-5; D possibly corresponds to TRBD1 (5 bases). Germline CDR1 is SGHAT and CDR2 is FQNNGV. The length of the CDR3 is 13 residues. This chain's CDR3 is CASSLSRDQPQHF. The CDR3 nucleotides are TGTGCCAGCAGCTTGAGCAGGGATCAACCCCAGCATTTT.

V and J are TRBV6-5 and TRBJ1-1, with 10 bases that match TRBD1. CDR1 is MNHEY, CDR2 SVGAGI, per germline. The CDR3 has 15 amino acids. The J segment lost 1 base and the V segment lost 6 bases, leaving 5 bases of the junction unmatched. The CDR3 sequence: CASSRGQGGNTEAFF. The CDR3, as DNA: TGTGCCAGCAGCCGAGGACAGGGGGGGAACACTGAAGCTTTCTTT.

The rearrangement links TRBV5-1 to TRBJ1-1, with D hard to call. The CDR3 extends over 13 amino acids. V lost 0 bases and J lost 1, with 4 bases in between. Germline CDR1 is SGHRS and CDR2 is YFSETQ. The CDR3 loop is CASSLEANTEAFF. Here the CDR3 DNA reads TGCGCCAGCAGCTTGGAAGCGAACACTGAAGCTTTCTTT. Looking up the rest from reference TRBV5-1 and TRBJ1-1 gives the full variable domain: KAGVTQTPRYLIKTRGQQVTLSCSPISGHRSVSWYQQTPGQGLQFLFEYFSETQRNKGNFPGRFSGRQFSNSRSEMNVSTLELGDSALYLCASSLEANTEAFFGQGTRLTVV.

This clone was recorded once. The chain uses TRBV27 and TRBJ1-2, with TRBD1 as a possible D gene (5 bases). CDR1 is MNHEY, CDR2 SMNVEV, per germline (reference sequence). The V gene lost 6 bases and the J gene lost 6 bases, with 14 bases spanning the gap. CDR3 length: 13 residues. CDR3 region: CASRPTQGDGYTF. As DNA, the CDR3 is TGTGCCAGCAGACCAACCCAGGGTGATGGCTACACCTTC.

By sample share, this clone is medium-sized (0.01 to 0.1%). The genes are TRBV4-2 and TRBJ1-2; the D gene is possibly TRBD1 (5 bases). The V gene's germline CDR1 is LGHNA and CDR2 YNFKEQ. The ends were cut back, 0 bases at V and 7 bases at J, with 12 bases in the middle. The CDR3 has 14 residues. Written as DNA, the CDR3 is TGTGCCAGCAGCCAAGATAAGGGGATCGGTGGCTACACCTTC. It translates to CASSQDKGIGGYTF.

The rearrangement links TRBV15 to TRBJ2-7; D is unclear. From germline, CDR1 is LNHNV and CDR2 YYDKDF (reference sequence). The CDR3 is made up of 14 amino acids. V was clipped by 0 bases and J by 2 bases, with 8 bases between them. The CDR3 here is CATSRDSPTYEQYF. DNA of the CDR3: TGTGCCACCAGCAGAGATTCGCCGACCTACGAGCAGTACTTC.

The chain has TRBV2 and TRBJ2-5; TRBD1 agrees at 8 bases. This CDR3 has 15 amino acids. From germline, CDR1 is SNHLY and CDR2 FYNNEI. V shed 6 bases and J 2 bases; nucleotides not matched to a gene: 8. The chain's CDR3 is CASSETGAVQETQYF. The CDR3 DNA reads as TGTGCCAGCAGCGAGACAGGGGCAGTACAAGAGACCCAGTACTTC.

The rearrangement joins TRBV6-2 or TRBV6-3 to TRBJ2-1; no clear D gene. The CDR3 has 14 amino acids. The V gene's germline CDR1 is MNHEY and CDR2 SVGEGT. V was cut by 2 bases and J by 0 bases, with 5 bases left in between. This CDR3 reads CASSYLSSYNEQFF. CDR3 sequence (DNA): TGTGCCAGCAGTTACCTGAGCTCCTACAATGAGCAGTTCTTC.

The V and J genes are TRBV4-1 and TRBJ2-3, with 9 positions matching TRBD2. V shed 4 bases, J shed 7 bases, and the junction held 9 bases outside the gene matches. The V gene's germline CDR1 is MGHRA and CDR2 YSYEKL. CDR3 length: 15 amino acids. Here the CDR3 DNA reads TGCGCCAGCAGCCCCGGACTAGCGCGGCCTTATACGCAGTATTTT. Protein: CASSPGLARPYTQYF.

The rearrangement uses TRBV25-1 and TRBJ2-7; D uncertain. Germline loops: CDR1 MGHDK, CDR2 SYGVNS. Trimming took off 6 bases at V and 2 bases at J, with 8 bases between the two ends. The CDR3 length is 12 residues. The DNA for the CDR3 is TGTGCCAGCAGGGGTGCCACCTACGAGCAGTACTTC. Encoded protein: CASRGATYEQYF.

CDR3 amino acids: CASRGAATEKLFF. The DNA for the CDR3 is TGTGCGAGCCGGGGGGCGGCTACCGAAAAACTGTTTTTT. The chain combines TRBV28 with TRBJ1-4, with a weak D call TRBD1 (6 bases). The CDR3 length is 13 residues. Per germline, CDR1 MDHEN and CDR2 SYDVKM.

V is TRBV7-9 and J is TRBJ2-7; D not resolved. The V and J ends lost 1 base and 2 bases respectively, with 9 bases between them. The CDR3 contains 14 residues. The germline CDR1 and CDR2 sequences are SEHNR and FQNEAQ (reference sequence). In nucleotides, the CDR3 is TGTGCCAGCAGCTTAGAAGGCGCAGCCTACGAGCAGTACTTC. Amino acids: CASSLEGAAYEQYF.

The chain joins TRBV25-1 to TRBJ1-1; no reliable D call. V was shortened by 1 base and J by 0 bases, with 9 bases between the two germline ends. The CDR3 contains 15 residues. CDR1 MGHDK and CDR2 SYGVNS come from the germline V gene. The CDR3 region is CASSESRHLNTEAFF. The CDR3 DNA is TGTGCCAGCAGTGAATCAAGACATTTGAACACTGAAGCTTTCTTT.

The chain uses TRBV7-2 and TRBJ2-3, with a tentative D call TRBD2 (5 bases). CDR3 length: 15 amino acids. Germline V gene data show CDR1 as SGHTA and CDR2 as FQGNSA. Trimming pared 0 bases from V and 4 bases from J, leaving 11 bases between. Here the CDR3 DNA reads TGTGCCAGCAGCTTAGCGCGCAGAGGGCCAGATACGCAGTATTTT. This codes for CASSLARRGPDTQYF. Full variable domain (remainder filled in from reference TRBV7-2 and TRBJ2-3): GAGVSQSPSNKVTEKGKDVELRCDPISGHTALYWYRQSLGQGLEFLIYFQGNSAPDKSGLPSDRFSAERTGGSVSTLTIQRTQQEDSAVYLCASSLARRGPDTQYFGPGTRLTVL.

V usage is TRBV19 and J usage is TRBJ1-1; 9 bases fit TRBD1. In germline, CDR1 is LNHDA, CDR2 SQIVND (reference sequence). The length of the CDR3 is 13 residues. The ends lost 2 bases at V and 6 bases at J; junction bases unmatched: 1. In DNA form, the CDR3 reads TGTGCCAGTAGTATACGGACAGGGGCTGAAGCTTTCTTT. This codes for CASSIRTGAEAFF.

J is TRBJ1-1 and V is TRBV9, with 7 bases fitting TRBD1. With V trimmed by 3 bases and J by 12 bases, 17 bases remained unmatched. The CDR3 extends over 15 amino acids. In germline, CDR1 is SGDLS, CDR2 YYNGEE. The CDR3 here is CASSGRDSPLIGSFF. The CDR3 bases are TGTGCCAGCAGCGGGAGGGACAGCCCTCTGATCGGATCTTTCTTT.

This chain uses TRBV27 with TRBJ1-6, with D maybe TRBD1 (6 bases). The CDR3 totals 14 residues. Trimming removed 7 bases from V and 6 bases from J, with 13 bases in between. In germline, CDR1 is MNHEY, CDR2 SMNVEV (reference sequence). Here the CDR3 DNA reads TGTGCCAGCACTCCAGGGGCGTCTAATTCACCCCTCCACTTT. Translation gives CASTPGASNSPLHF.

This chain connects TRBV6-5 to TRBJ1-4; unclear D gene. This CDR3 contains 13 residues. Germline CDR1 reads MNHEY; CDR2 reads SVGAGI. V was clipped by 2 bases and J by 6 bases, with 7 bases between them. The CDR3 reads CASSYSLYEKLFF. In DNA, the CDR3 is TGTGCCAGCAGTTACAGTCTCTATGAAAAACTGTTTTTT.